Below, 30 T cell receptor beta chains from the same sample are listed, as sequenced in a study of cytomegalovirus exposure and HLA in healthy donors. Libraries were prepared by immunoSEQ multiplex PCR; TCRdb keeps only in-frame clonotypes and omits some of them. Among 110,000 or so clones, roughly nine tenths were seen once, and the ten largest hold around 4.5%. Sequencing was done on a sample of PBMCs. These receptors were collected from a man between 18 and 29 years old in good health and CMV-seropositive.

The chain employs TRBV27 and TRBJ2-1, with D perhaps TRBD2 (6 bases). Germline CDR1 is MNHEY and CDR2 is SMNVEV (reference sequence). The V end lost 5 bases, the J end lost 10 bases, and 15 bases lay between the germline ends. The CDR3 loop spans 13 amino acids. CDR3 sequence: CASSPYGAGEQFF. CDR3 bases: TGTGCCAGCAGTCCGTATGGGGCGGGAGAGCAGTTCTTC.

The chain joins TRBV2 to TRBJ2-2, with D unresolved. Between the trimmed V and J ends, which lost 7 bases and 4 bases, there was a span of 16 bases. Germline CDR1 reads SNHLY; CDR2 reads FYNNEI. The CDR3 contains 15 residues. CDR3 loop: CASIDGRLITGELFF. DNA for the CDR3: TGTGCCAGCATAGATGGTCGGTTAATCACCGGGGAGCTGTTTTTT.

The genes are TRBV10-3 and TRBJ1-3, with unresolved D. CDR3 size: 17 residues. Germline V gene data show CDR1 as ENHRY and CDR2 as SYGVKD. The V end lost 2 bases, the J end lost 5 bases, and 19 bases lay between the germline ends. The CDR3 region is CAISEPSAATRRNTIYF. CDR3 sequence (DNA): TGTGCCATCAGTGAGCCGTCGGCGGCCACGAGACGAAACACCATATATTTT.

The V call is TRBV10-2, the J call TRBJ2-7, with TRBD2 as a possible D gene (6 bases). The CDR3 is 11 residues long. Germline loops: CDR1 WSHSY, CDR2 SAAADI. Trimming took off 7 bases at V and 3 bases at J, with 7 bases between the two ends. The CDR3 bases are TGCGCCAGCAACGGGGGCTACGAGCAGTACTTC. It specifies CASNGGYEQYF.

The chain joins TRBV7-2 to TRBJ2-2; 7 bases align to TRBD1. The J segment lost 4 bases and the V segment lost 5 bases, leaving 4 bases of the junction unmatched. Germline assignment: CDR1 SGHTA and CDR2 FQGNSA. The CDR3 covers 14 residues. CDR3 sequence reads: CASSDRAGTGELFF. In nucleotides, the CDR3 is TGTGCCAGCAGCGACAGGGCGGGCACCGGGGAGCTGTTTTTT.

The CDR3 nucleotides read TGTGCCAGCAGCGACAGGGCCTCCTACGAGCAGTACTTC. Encoded protein: CASSDRASYEQYF. This chain joins TRBV27 and TRBJ2-7; 7 bases map to TRBD1. The CDR3 runs 13 residues. V lost 6 bases and J lost 0; bases outside the gene matches: 2. Germline V gene lookup returns CDR1 MNHEY and CDR2 SMNVEV (reference sequence).

The V gene is TRBV27, the J gene TRBJ1-1; no clear D gene. The V gene's germline CDR1 is MNHEY and CDR2 SMNVEV (reference sequence). This CDR3 comprises 11 residues. V dropped 6 bases and J dropped 6 bases, with 8 bases sitting between them. This CDR3 is CASRAGAEAFF. For the CDR3, the DNA is TGTGCCAGCAGGGCCGGGGCTGAAGCTTTCTTT.

This clone showed up just once. V usage is TRBV4-1 and J usage is TRBJ1-4; 11 bases map to TRBD1. V was pared by 0 bases and J by 7 bases, with 1 base of the junction left unmatched. This CDR3 is built from 15 residues. Germline V gene lookup returns CDR1 MGHRA and CDR2 YSYEKL. For the CDR3, the DNA is TGCGCCAGCAGCCAAGAGGGACAGGGGGGTGAAAAACTGTTTTTT. Protein: CASSQEGQGGEKLFF.

This chain joins TRBV2 and TRBJ2-7; 8 nucleotides agree with TRBD2. Losses at the gene ends were 7 bases for V and 3 bases for J; bases not matched to a gene: 8. This CDR3 is 14 amino acids long. The V gene's germline CDR1 is SNHLY and CDR2 FYNNEI. CDR3 sequence (DNA): TGTGCCAGCACCCTAAACCGGGGGGGCTACGAGCAGTACTTC. It specifies CASTLNRGGYEQYF.

J is TRBJ1-6 and V is TRBV11-2; D unclear. Trimming shortened V by 6 bases and J by 5 bases, and 14 bases separated the two germline ends. The CDR3 has 15 amino acids. Germline CDR1 reads SGHAT; CDR2 reads FQNNGV. CDR3 nucleotides: TGTGCCAGCAGACGACCGGGGAAACATAATTCACCCCTCCACTTT. This codes for CASRRPGKHNSPLHF.

This clone was detected only once. The chain employs TRBV19 and TRBJ1-5; 7 positions agree with TRBD1. The CDR3 runs 15 residues. Germline V gene sequence: CDR1 LNHDA, CDR2 SQIVND (reference sequence). Unmatched junction bases numbered 2, after V lost 3 bases and J lost 0 bases. This chain's CDR3 is CASSISGGSNQPQHF. The CDR3 DNA reads as TGTGCCAGTAGTATTTCAGGGGGTAGCAATCAGCCCCAGCATTTT.

The V and J genes are TRBV7-9 and TRBJ2-3, with 7 bases matching TRBD1. Germline values: CDR1 SEHNR, CDR2 FQNEAQ (reference sequence). The CDR3 loop spans 17 amino acids. Trimming took 5 bases from V and 1 from J; bases not matched to a gene: 12. CDR3 sequence: CASSAFRDSHRTDTQYF. DNA of the CDR3: TGTGCCAGCAGCGCTTTCCGGGACAGCCACCGCACAGATACGCAGTATTTT.

The rearrangement links TRBV7-9 to TRBJ2-5; 7 bases match TRBD1. The CDR3 is 15 residues long. In germline, CDR1 is SEHNR, CDR2 FQNEAQ (reference sequence). The ends lost 4 bases at V and 4 bases at J; junction bases unmatched: 9. The CDR3 bases are TGTGCCAGCAGCTCACAAACCCACAGGGGAGAGACCCAGTACTTC. This codes for CASSSQTHRGETQYF. The whole variable domain, remainder taken from reference TRBV7-9 and TRBJ2-5, is DTGVSQNPRHKITKRGQNVTFRCDPISEHNRLYWYRQTLGQGPEFLTYFQNEAQLEKSRLLSDRFSAERPKGSFSTLEIQRTEQGDSAMYLCASSSQTHRGETQYFGPGTRLLVL.

The chain joins TRBV13 to TRBJ1-4; 7 nucleotides align to TRBD1. This CDR3 has 14 amino acids. The germline V gene has CDR1 PRHDT and CDR2 FYEKMQ (reference sequence). With 8 bases clipped from V and 0 bases from J, the junction kept 3 bases outside the gene matches. The CDR3 region is CASAQGATNEKLFF. In DNA, the CDR3 is TGTGCCAGCGCGCAGGGGGCAACTAATGAAAAACTGTTTTTT.

The chain has TRBV7-2 and TRBJ1-2, with 9 bases lining up with TRBD1. There are 14 residues in the CDR3. From germline, CDR1 is SGHTA and CDR2 FQGNSA. Losses at the gene ends were 3 bases for V and 8 bases for J; bases not matched to a gene: 7. CDR3 region: CASSFYRGPGGYTF. The CDR3 coding sequence is TGTGCCAGCAGCTTCTACAGGGGGCCGGGCGGCTACACCTTC.

Here the CDR3 DNA reads TGTGCCAGCAGCTTGCCAGGGGTAGTGCACACTGAAGCTTTCTTT. This codes for CASSLPGVVHTEAFF. V usage is TRBV5-4 and J usage is TRBJ1-1, with TRBD1 as a possible D gene (6 bases). The ends were cut back, 1 base at V and 3 bases at J, with 13 bases in the middle. CDR3 length: 15 residues. The germline V gene encodes CDR1 SGHNT and CDR2 YYREEE (reference sequence).

The chain recombines TRBV19 with TRBJ1-6, with TRBD1 matching over 7 bases. Trimming cost V 7 bases and J 7 bases; bases outside gene matches: 1. Germline CDR1 reads LNHDA; CDR2 reads SQIVND (reference sequence). The CDR3 runs 12 residues. The DNA of the CDR3 is TGTGCCAGTACGACAGGGAATTCACCCCTCCACTTT. Its protein product is CASTTGNSPLHF.

The chain is built from TRBV9 and TRBJ2-5; 9 positions agree with TRBD2. The CDR3 loop spans 16 amino acids. Germline CDR1 and CDR2: SGDLS and YYNGEE. V shed 2 bases and J 4 bases; nucleotides not matched to a gene: 9. This CDR3 is CASSVFSGGFGETQYF. The DNA for the CDR3 is TGTGCCAGCAGCGTTTTTAGCGGGGGTTTCGGAGAGACCCAGTACTTC.

The chain has TRBV28 and TRBJ1-2; 8 bases fit TRBD1. The CDR3 has 15 residues. J lost 4 bases, V lost 8 bases, and 12 bases had no gene match. Germline V lookup: CDR1 MDHEN, CDR2 SYDVKM. The CDR3 reads CASALDRGLSYGYTF. In DNA, the CDR3 is TGTGCCAGCGCACTAGACAGGGGTCTGAGCTATGGCTACACCTTC.

The chain uses TRBV5-1 and TRBJ2-3; no definite D call. The CDR3 totals 15 residues. Germline loops: CDR1 SGHRS, CDR2 YFSETQ. V was pared by 0 bases and J by 0 bases, with 8 bases between. CDR3 residues: CASSLDGASTDTQYF. The CDR3 nucleotides read TGCGCCAGCAGCTTGGACGGAGCTAGCACAGATACGCAGTATTTT.

The V gene is TRBV4-1, the J gene TRBJ2-7; tentatively, D is TRBD1 (6 bases). The V end was cut by 1 base, the J end by 4 bases, with 8 bases between. Germline lookup yields CDR1 MGHRA and CDR2 YSYEKL. This CDR3 is 13 amino acids long. This CDR3 reads CASSQVGGYEQYF. Here the CDR3 DNA reads TGCGCCAGCAGCCAAGTAGGGGGTTACGAGCAGTACTTC.

The gene calls are TRBV7-6 and TRBJ2-7; 9 bases match TRBD1. Germline values: CDR1 SGHVS, CDR2 FNYEAQ. V trimming: 3 bases; J trimming: 6 bases; junction bases outside the gene matches: 3. This CDR3 has 13 amino acids. CDR3 protein: CASSFGTGFEQYF. The CDR3 DNA is TGTGCCAGCAGCTTTGGGACAGGGTTCGAGCAGTACTTC.

The CDR3 spells CASSWTGGGHYEQYF. CDR3 nucleotides: TGTGCCAGCAGTTGGACAGGGGGCGGTCACTACGAGCAGTACTTC. The V and J genes are TRBV27 and TRBJ2-7; 11 positions match TRBD1. Looked up from germline, CDR1 is MNHEY and CDR2 is SMNVEV (reference sequence). This CDR3 has 15 residues. V gave up 4 bases and J gave up 3 bases; unmatched junction bases: 5.

The rearrangement joins TRBV7-8 to TRBJ1-5; 9 bases are a match to TRBD1. V lost 1 base, J lost 7 bases, and 8 bases stayed unmatched. The CDR3 has 16 amino acids. Germline-derived CDR1 and CDR2 are SGHVS and FQNEAQ. CDR3 sequence reads: CASSLEGTGIGQPQHF. DNA for the CDR3: TGTGCCAGCAGCTTAGAGGGGACAGGGATTGGACAGCCCCAGCATTTT.

V is TRBV7-9 and J is TRBJ2-3, with D perhaps TRBD1 (6 bases). This CDR3 is built from 15 residues. V lost 5 bases, J lost 2 bases, and 14 bases lay in between. Per the germline V gene, CDR1 is SEHNR and CDR2 is FQNEAQ (reference sequence). The CDR3 is CASSETTGPTDTQYF. DNA of the CDR3: TGTGCCAGCAGCGAAACGACAGGACCCACAGATACGCAGTATTTT. Supplemented by reference TRBV7-9 and TRBJ2-3, the full variable domain reads DTGVSQNPRHKITKRGQNVTFRCDPISEHNRLYWYRQTLGQGPEFLTYFQNEAQLEKSRLLSDRFSAERPKGSFSTLEIQRTEQGDSAMYLCASSETTGPTDTQYFGPGTRLTVL.

This chain joins TRBV5-1 and TRBJ1-1, with D possibly matching TRBD1 (6 bases). This CDR3 is built from 15 residues. V lost 4 bases, J lost 3 bases, and 16 bases lay in between. The germline V gene encodes CDR1 SGHRS and CDR2 YFSETQ. CDR3 protein: CASSGEGVGYTEAFF. The CDR3 nucleotides read TGCGCCAGCAGCGGAGAGGGGGTTGGATACACTGAAGCTTTCTTT.

This chain joins TRBV11-1 and TRBJ2-7; the D gene is possibly TRBD2 (6 bases). The CDR3 totals 13 residues. V was cut by 5 bases and J by 5 bases, with 13 bases left in between. Germline CDR1 is SGHAT and CDR2 is FQDESV (reference sequence). CDR3 nucleotide sequence: TGTGCCAGCAGCCAGCGGGCGAGGGACGAGCAGTACTTC. It specifies CASSQRARDEQYF.

The genes are TRBV29-1 and TRBJ1-2; no clear D. The V end was cut by 6 bases, the J end by 8 bases, with 16 bases between. Germline CDR1 is SQVTM and CDR2 is ANQGSEA. This CDR3 spans 12 amino acids. Written as DNA, the CDR3 is TGCAGCGTCTCCCCTGATTTGCGAGGCTACACCTTC. Translated: CSVSPDLRGYTF.

This sequence joins TRBV4-3 and TRBJ2-7; weak D call: TRBD1 (6 bases). The CDR3 sequence is 14 residues long. Germline loops: CDR1 LGHNA, CDR2 YSLEER. The germline V and J ends were trimmed by 3 bases and 3 bases, with 12 bases remaining between them. This chain's CDR3 is CASSQYTGFYEQYF. The CDR3 region has the DNA TGCGCCAGCAGCCAGTACACAGGGTTCTACGAGCAGTACTTC.

The chain uses TRBV6-1 and TRBJ1-2; no firm D call. The CDR3 runs to 12 residues. Germline loops: CDR1 MNHNS, CDR2 SASEGT. Trimming removed 6 bases at V and 4 bases at J, with 9 bases between. In DNA form, the CDR3 reads TGTGCCAGCAGGGAACAGTTCTATGGCTACACCTTC. The encoded protein is CASREQFYGYTF.